These 26 T cell receptor beta chains were sequenced from one sample in a study of early T cells in non-severe SARS-CoV-2 infection. One entry per CDR3 protein, called by TCRdb with MiXCR from the 5' RACE reads. The sample contains about 76,000 distinct CDR3 sequences, roughly 12% of which appear only once. The sequenced material came from whole blood. The source of these receptors is an adult who was a healthcare worker with PCR-confirmed SARS-CoV-2 infection or an uninfected control (not recorded which).

This clonotype was observed many times. The chain is built from TRBV7-9 and TRBJ2-3; TRBD1 is a possible D gene (6 bases). Trimming stripped 5 bases from V and 4 bases from J, with 10 bases between. There are 13 residues in the CDR3. Germline CDR1 SEHNR, CDR2 FQNEAQ (reference sequence). In DNA, the CDR3 is TGTGCCAGCAGCCGGGACACCCCAGATACGCAGTATTTT. Translated: CASSRDTPDTQYF.

In the case of this clonotype: This could be a read error, since a much larger clone is one nucleotide away. This chain joins TRBV11-2 and TRBJ2-6; TRBD1 is a possible D gene (6 bases). Germline V gene lookup returns CDR1 SGHAT and CDR2 FQNNGV. CDR3 size: 19 residues. As DNA, the CDR3 is TGTGTCAGCAGCTTAGATCGGCGACAGGCCCTCCCTGGGGCCAACGTCCTGACTTTC. It encodes CVSSLDRRQALPGANVLTF.

In its sample, this clonotype was seen a few times. This chain connects TRBV20-1 to TRBJ2-3; D is uncertain. The CDR3 loop spans 12 amino acids. CDR1 is DFQATT, CDR2 SNEGSKA, per germline (reference sequence). Trimming stripped 3 bases from V and 6 bases from J, with 10 bases between. CDR3: CSARKAPDTQYF. CDR3 nucleotides: TGCAGTGCTAGGAAGGCACCTGATACGCAGTATTTT.

This clonotype was observed at least ten times. The chain couples TRBV18 to TRBJ2-3, with TRBD1 identical over 8 bases. The ends lost 6 bases at V and 6 bases at J; junction bases unmatched: 5. In germline, CDR1 is KGHSH, CDR2 LQKENI. The CDR3 totals 13 residues. The CDR3, as DNA: TGTGCCAGCTCCTCGGACAGGGTTGATACGCAGTATTTT. Its protein product is CASSSDRVDTQYF.

This clonotype was counted many times. This rearrangement joins TRBV7-9 to TRBJ2-2; 9 positions agree with TRBD2. The J segment lost 3 bases and the V segment lost 5 bases, leaving 7 bases of the junction unmatched. Per the germline V gene, CDR1 is SEHNR and CDR2 is FQNEAQ (reference sequence). This CDR3 is built from 16 residues. CDR3 amino acids: CASSLSGGGDTGELFF. The CDR3 DNA reads TGTGCCAGCAGCCTATCCGGCGGGGGGGACACCGGGGAGCTGTTTTTT.

Only a few counts were recorded for this clonotype. V is TRBV29-1 and J is TRBJ1-1; a weak D match, TRBD1 (5 bases). Germline V gene sequence: CDR1 SQVTM, CDR2 ANQGSEA. This CDR3 is 12 amino acids long. Trimming left V 5 bases short and J 7 bases short, with 14 bases between. CDR3 amino acids: CSVRRVSNEAFF. Here the CDR3 DNA reads TGCAGCGTTCGCAGGGTGAGCAATGAAGCTTTCTTT.

The chain combines TRBV27 with TRBJ2-5; TRBD2 is a possible D gene (6 bases). V was pared by 3 bases and J by 4 bases, with 12 bases between. This CDR3 is 14 amino acids long. Germline CDR1 is MNHEY and CDR2 is SMNVEV (reference sequence). In nucleotides, the CDR3 is TGTGCCAGCAGTTTCGGCGGGGTTGGAGAGACCCAGTACTTC. Its translation: CASSFGGVGETQYF.

This clonotype was seen many times. The chain combines TRBV20-1 with TRBJ2-5; 12 bases line up with TRBD2. CDR3 length equals 15 residues. Germline CDR1 reads DFQATT; CDR2 reads SNEGSKA (reference sequence). V trimming: 3 bases; J trimming: 4 bases; junction bases outside the gene matches: 6. The CDR3 nucleotides read TGCAGTGCTAGGACTAGCGGGGGTGGGCCAGAGACCCAGTACTTC. Translated: CSARTSGGGPETQYF.

In this sample, this clonotype turned up a few times. V usage is TRBV20-1 and J usage is TRBJ1-5; 10 nucleotides agree with TRBD1. The V gene end was trimmed by 0 bases and the J gene end by 2 bases; junction bases not matched to a gene: 16. The germline V gene has CDR1 DFQATT and CDR2 SNEGSKA (reference sequence). The CDR3 spans 20 residues. The CDR3 nucleotides are TGCAGTGCTAGAGATCCCCTGAAGGACAGGGGGGGTTCGGGCAATCAGCCCCAGCATTTT. As protein: CSARDPLKDRGGSGNQPQHF.

This clonotype appeared a few times. The chain combines TRBV4-1 with TRBJ2-1, with 9 nucleotides matching TRBD1. This CDR3 region has 18 residues. The germline CDR1 and CDR2 sequences are MGHRA and YSYEKL. V was pared by 0 bases and J by 6 bases, with 12 bases of the junction left unmatched. The CDR3 coding sequence is TGCGCCAGCAGCCAAGACGTCCTAGGGACAGGGTCTTTCAATGAGCAGTTCTTC. Translated: CASSQDVLGTGSFNEQFF.

This sequence joins TRBV10-2 and TRBJ2-7; 7 bases are a match to TRBD1. The CDR3 sequence is 14 residues long. Germline CDR1 reads WSHSY; CDR2 reads SAAADI. J gave up 2 bases and V 6 bases, and 7 bases lay outside the gene matches. CDR3 nucleotides: TGCGCCAGCAGGGCGACAGGGAAGCCCTACGAGCAGTACTTC. It encodes CASRATGKPYEQYF.

This clonotype was seen repeatedly, ten times or more. This chain uses TRBV2 with TRBJ1-1; D remains unclear. The CDR3 has 13 amino acids. Trimming stripped 4 bases from V and 3 bases from J, with 9 bases between. Germline CDR1 reads SNHLY; CDR2 reads FYNNEI. CDR3 protein: CASSAFIDTEAFF. CDR3 coding DNA: TGTGCCAGCAGTGCGTTCATAGACACTGAAGCTTTCTTT.

V usage is TRBV5-4 and J usage is TRBJ1-1; 9 bases match TRBD1. The CDR3 covers 17 residues. J gave up 6 bases and V 5 bases, and 17 bases lay outside the gene matches. Germline V CDR1 and CDR2: SGHNT, YYREEE (reference sequence). DNA for the CDR3: TGTGCCAGCAGACCGGGACAGGGAAGGTTGGCTTTGGCTGAAGCTTTCTTT. It yields the protein CASRPGQGRLALAEAFF.

V and J are TRBV5-5 and TRBJ2-3, with D perhaps matching TRBD2 (6 bases). The length of the CDR3 is 13 residues. Germline V CDR1 and CDR2: SGHKS, YYEKEE (reference sequence). Trimming stripped 0 bases from V and 5 bases from J, with 7 bases between. The CDR3 here is CASSLVGGDTQYF. The CDR3 region has the DNA TGTGCCAGCAGCTTGGTGGGGGGAGATACGCAGTATTTT.

As to this clonotype: It may be a read error: a sequence one base away is much more abundant. V gene TRBV9 combines with J gene TRBJ2-7; D may correspond to TRBD1 or TRBD2 (5 bases each). CDR1 SGDLS and CDR2 YYNGEE come from the germline V gene. V gave up 4 bases and J gave up 4 bases, with 15 bases separating them. The length of the CDR3 is 14 residues. DNA for the CDR3: TGTGCCAGCAGCCCGGGACGGAATCGTTACGAGCAGTACTTC. Amino acids: CASSPGRNRYEQYF.

In this sample, this clonotype turned up a few times. V gene TRBV12-3 or TRBV12-4 combines with J gene TRBJ1-1; unclear D gene. Deletions cut 5 bases from V and 11 bases from J, with 18 bases between. The CDR3 covers 13 residues. The CDR3, as DNA: TGTGCCAGCAGTCCTACTCGACCTCCGTCGGCTTTCTTT. Translating gives CASSPTRPPSAFF.

The chain links TRBV5-5 to TRBJ1-3; D uncertain. Per germline, CDR1 SGHKS and CDR2 YYEKEE (reference sequence). V lost 4 bases to trimming and J lost 8 bases, with 10 bases between them. This CDR3 comprises 12 residues. The CDR3 DNA is TGTGCCAGCAGCCAGAGACGAGACACCATATATTTT. This gives the protein CASSQRRDTIYF.

In this sample, this clonotype turned up a few times. V gene TRBV12-3 or TRBV12-4 combines with J gene TRBJ2-3; D is unresolved. The CDR3 length is 12 residues. Trimming pared 5 bases from V and 2 bases from J, leaving 5 bases between. The CDR3 here is CASSPPTDTQYF. Here the CDR3 DNA reads TGTGCCAGCAGTCCGCCCACAGATACGCAGTATTTT.

This clonotype was seen repeatedly, ten times or more. The chain combines TRBV7-8 with TRBJ1-4, with a tentative D call TRBD1 (5 bases). This CDR3 contains 16 residues. Germline CDR1 is SGHVS and CDR2 is FQNEAQ. The V end lost 5 bases, the J end lost 8 bases, and 21 bases lay between the germline ends. CDR3 nucleotide sequence: TGTGCCAGCAGCCCGGGGACGAGGAAAGGGATCGAAAAACTGTTTTTT. Protein: CASSPGTRKGIEKLFF.

The sample holds many counts of this clonotype. The chain is built from TRBV6-6 and TRBJ1-1; D possibly corresponds to TRBD1 (6 bases). Trimming removed 0 bases from V and 2 bases from J, with 13 bases in between. This CDR3 spans 16 amino acids. In germline, CDR1 is MNHNY, CDR2 SVGAGI (reference sequence). The CDR3 DNA is TGTGCCAGCAGTTACTCGATTGGCAGGGGTAACACTGAAGCTTTCTTT. Translation gives CASSYSIGRGNTEAFF.

As to this clonotype: One base away lies a much larger clone, so this may be a sequencing read error. V gene TRBV7-9 combines with J gene TRBJ1-2; D unresolved. Germline values: CDR1 SEHNR, CDR2 FQNEAQ (reference sequence). The V end was cut by 2 bases, the J end by 4 bases, with 11 bases between. The CDR3 totals 14 residues. The CDR3 region has the DNA TGTGCCAGCAGCTTATCGGCGGATGCCTATGGCTACACCTTC. This encodes CASSLSADAYGYTF.

V usage is TRBV21-1 and J usage is TRBJ2-7; TRBD1, as called in the table, went unchecked against the DNA. TRBV21-1 is a known pseudogene. CDR3 length: 16 residues. CDR3 sequence: CASSKTLAGSRYEQYF. DNA of the CDR3: TGTGCCAGCAGCAAAACCCTCGCCGGGTCTCGCTACGAGCAGTACTTC.

This clonotype was seen at least ten times. J is TRBJ1-5 and V is TRBV21-1; TRBD1 is the table's D call and was not checked against the DNA. TRBV21-1 is termed a pseudogene. The CDR3 is made up of 17 amino acids. CDR3 nucleotide sequence: TGTGCCGGCGGAGGTGGTCTGGGCGAGAATAGCAATCAGCCCCAGCATTTT. This codes for CAGGGGLGENSNQPQHF.

The rearrangement joins TRBV27 to TRBJ2-2; 12 positions match TRBD1. Germline V gives CDR1 MNHEY, CDR2 SMNVEV (reference sequence). The CDR3 is made up of 19 amino acids. The V gene end was trimmed by 5 bases and the J gene end by 1 base; junction bases not matched to a gene: 11. CDR3 DNA sequence: TGTGCCAGCAGTCTAACGGGACAGGGGGCTTACATGAACACCGGGGAGCTGTTTTTT. It specifies CASSLTGQGAYMNTGELFF.

This clonotype was picked up many times. V gene TRBV12-3 or TRBV12-4 combines with J gene TRBJ1-1; TRBD1 agrees at 9 bases. The ends lost 5 bases at V and 12 bases at J; junction bases unmatched: 16. This CDR3 is 15 amino acids long. The CDR3, as DNA: TGTGCCAGCAGTCATACACCGGCGGGGGACAGGGCGTCTTTCTTT. It encodes CASSHTPAGDRASFF.

The chain uses TRBV4-3 and TRBJ1-2; perhaps TRBD1 as D (6 bases). Germline V lookup: CDR1 LGHNA, CDR2 YSLEER. This CDR3 comprises 13 residues. V shed 3 bases and J shed 7 bases, with 12 bases lying between them. CDR3 nucleotides: TGCGCCAGCAGCCAGGCCGGACAGTCTGGCTACACCTTC. This translates into CASSQAGQSGYTF.